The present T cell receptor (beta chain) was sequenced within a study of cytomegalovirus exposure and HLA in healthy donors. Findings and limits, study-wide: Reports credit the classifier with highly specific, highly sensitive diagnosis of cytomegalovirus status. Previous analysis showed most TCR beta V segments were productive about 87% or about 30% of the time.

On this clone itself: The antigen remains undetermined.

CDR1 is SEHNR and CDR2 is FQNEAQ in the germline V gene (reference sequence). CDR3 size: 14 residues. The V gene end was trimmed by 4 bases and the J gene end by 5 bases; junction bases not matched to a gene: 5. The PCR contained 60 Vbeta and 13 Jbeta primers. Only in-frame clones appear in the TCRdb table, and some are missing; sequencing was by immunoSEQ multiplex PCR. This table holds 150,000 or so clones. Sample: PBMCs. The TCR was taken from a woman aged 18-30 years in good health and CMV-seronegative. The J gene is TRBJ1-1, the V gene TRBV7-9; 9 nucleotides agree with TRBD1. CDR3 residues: CASSWGQGGTEAFF. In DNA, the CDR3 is TGTGCCAGCAGCTGGGGACAGGGAGGGACTGAAGCTTTCTTT.